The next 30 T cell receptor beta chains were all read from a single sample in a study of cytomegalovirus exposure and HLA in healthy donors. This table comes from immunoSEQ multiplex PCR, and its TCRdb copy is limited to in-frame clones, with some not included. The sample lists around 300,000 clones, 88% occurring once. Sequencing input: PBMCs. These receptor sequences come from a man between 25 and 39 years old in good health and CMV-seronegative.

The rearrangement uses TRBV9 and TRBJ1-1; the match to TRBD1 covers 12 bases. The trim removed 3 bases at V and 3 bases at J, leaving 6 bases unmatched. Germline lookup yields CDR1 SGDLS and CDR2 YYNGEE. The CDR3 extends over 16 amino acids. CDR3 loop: CASSAGTGGLDTEAFF. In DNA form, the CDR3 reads TGTGCCAGCAGCGCCGGGACAGGGGGCTTGGACACTGAAGCTTTCTTT.

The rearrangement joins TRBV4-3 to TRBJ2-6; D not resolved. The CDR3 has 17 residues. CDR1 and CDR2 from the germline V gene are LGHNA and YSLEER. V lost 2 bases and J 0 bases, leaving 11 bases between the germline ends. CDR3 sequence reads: CASSQHTRNSGANVLTF. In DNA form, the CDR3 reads TGCGCCAGCAGCCAACATACCAGAAACTCTGGGGCCAACGTCCTGACTTTC.

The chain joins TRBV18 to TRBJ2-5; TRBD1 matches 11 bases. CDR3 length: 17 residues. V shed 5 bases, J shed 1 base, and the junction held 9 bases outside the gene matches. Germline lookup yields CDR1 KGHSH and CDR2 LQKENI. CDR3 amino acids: CASSSVDRGLFQETQYF. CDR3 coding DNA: TGTGCCAGCTCATCAGTGGACAGGGGGCTTTTCCAAGAGACCCAGTACTTC.

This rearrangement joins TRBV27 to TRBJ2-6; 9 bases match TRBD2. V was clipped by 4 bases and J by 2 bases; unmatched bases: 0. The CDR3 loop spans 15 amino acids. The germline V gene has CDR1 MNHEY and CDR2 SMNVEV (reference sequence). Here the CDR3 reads CASSWTSAGANVLTF. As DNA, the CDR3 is TGTGCCAGCAGTTGGACTAGCGCTGGGGCCAACGTCCTGACTTTC.

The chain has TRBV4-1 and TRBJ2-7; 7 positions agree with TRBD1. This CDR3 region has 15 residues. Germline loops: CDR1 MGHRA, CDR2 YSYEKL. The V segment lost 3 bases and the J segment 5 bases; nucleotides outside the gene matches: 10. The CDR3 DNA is TGCGCCAGCAGCCAGAGGGGGACAGCGTATGACGAGCAGTACTTC. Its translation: CASSQRGTAYDEQYF.

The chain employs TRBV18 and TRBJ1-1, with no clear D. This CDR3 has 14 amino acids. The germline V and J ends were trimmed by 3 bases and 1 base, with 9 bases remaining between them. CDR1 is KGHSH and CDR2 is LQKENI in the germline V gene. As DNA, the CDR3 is TGTGCCAGCTCACCGTCGGCAGGGAACACTGAAGCTTTCTTT. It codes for CASSPSAGNTEAFF.

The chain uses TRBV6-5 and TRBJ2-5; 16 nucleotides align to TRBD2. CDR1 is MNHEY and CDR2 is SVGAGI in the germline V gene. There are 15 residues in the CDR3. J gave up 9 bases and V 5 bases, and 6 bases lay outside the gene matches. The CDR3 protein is CASSPGTSGGASQYF. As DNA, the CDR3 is TGTGCCAGCAGTCCCGGGACTAGCGGGGGGGCGTCCCAGTACTTC.

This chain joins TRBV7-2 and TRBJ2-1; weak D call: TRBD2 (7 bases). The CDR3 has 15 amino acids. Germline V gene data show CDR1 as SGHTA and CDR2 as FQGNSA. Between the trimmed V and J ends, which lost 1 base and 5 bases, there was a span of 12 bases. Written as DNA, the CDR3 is TGTGCCAGCAGCTTAGGCTGGCGGGGGCACAATGAGCAGTTCTTC. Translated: CASSLGWRGHNEQFF. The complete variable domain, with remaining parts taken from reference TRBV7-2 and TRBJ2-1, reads GAGVSQSPSNKVTEKGKDVELRCDPISGHTALYWYRQSLGQGLEFLIYFQGNSAPDKSGLPSDRFSAERTGGSVSTLTIQRTQQEDSAVYLCASSLGWRGHNEQFFGPGTRLTVL.

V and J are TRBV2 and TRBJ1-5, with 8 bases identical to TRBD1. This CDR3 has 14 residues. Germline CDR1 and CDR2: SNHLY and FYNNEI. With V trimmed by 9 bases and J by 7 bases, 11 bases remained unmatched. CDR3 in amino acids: CASARQGQNQPQHF. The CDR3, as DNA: TGTGCCAGTGCTCGACAGGGGCAGAACCAGCCCCAGCATTTT. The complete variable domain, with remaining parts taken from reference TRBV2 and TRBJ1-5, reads EPEVTQTPSHQVTQMGQEVILRCVPISNHLYFYWYRQILGQKVEFLVSFYNNEISEKSEIFDDQFSVERPDGSNFTLKIRSTKLEDSAMYFCASARQGQNQPQHFGDGTRLSIL.

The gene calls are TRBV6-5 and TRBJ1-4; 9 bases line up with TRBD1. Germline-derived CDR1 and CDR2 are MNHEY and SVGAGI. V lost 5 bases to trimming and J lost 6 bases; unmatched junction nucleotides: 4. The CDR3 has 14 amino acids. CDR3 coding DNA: TGTGCCAGCAGTACGGACAGGGGACATGAAAAACTGTTTTTT. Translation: CASSTDRGHEKLFF.

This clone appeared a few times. CDR3 residues: CAWSVRGTTLGGEQFF. For the CDR3, the DNA is TGTGCCTGGAGTGTTCGGGGGACTACCTTGGGTGGTGAGCAGTTCTTC. V is TRBV30 and J is TRBJ2-1, with TRBD2 matching 7 bases. With V trimmed by 0 bases and J by 9 bases, 14 bases remained unmatched. Germline V lookup: CDR1 GTSNPN, CDR2 SVGIG (reference sequence). The CDR3 runs to 16 residues.

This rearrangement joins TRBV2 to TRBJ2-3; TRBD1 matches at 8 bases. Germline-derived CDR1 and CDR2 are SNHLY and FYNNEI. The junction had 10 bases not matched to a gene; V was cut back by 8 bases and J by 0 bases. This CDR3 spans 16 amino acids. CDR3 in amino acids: CASARQGFSSTDTQYF. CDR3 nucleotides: TGTGCCAGCGCTAGACAGGGGTTCTCTAGCACAGATACGCAGTATTTT.

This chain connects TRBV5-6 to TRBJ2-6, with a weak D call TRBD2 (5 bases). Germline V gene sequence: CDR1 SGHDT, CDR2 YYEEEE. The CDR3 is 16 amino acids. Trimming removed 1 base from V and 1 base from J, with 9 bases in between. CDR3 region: CASSLLAGSGANVLTF. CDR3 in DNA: TGTGCCAGCAGCTTGCTGGCGGGTTCTGGGGCCAACGTCCTGACTTTC. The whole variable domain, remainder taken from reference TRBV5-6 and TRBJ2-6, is DAGVTQSPTHLIKTRGQQVTLRCSPKSGHDTVSWYQQALGQGPQFIFQYYEEEERQRGNFPDRFSGHQFPNYSSELNVNALLLGDSALYLCASSLLAGSGANVLTFGAGSRLTVL.

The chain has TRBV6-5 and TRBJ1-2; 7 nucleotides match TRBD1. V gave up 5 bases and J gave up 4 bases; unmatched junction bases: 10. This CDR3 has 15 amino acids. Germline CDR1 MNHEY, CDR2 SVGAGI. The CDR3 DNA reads TGTGCCAGCAGTACCCCCCGACAGGGCCTCTATGGCTACACCTTC. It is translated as CASSTPRQGLYGYTF.

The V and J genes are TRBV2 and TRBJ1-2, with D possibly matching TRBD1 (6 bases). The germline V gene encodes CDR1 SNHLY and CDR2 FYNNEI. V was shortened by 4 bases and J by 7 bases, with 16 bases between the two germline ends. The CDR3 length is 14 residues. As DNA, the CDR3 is TGTGCCAGCAGTGGGTTGATTGCAGGGGTTGGCTACACCTTC. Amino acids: CASSGLIAGVGYTF.

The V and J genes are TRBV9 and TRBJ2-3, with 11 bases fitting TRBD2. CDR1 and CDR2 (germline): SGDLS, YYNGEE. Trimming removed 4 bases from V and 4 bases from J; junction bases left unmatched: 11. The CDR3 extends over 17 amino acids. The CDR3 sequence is CASSSQTGLAAADTQYF. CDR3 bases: TGTGCCAGCAGCTCCCAGACGGGACTAGCGGCCGCAGATACGCAGTATTTT.

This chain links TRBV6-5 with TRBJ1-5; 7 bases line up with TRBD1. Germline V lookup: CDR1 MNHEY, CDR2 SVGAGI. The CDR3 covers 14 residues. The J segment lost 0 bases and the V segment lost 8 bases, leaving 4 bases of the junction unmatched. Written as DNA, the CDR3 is TGTGCCAGCGGGACAGAAACTAGCAATCAGCCCCAGCATTTT. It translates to CASGTETSNQPQHF.

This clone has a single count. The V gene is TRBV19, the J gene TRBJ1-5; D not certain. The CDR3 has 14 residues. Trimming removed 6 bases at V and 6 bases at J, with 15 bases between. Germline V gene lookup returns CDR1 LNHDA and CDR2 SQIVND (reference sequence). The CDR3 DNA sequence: TGTGCCAGTAGGACTGTAAGTGGTGGTCAGCCCCAGCATTTT. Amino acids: CASRTVSGGQPQHF. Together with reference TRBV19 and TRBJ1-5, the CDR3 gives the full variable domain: DGGITQSPKYLFRKEGQNVTLSCEQNLNHDAMYWYRQDPGQGLRLIYYSQIVNDFQKGDIAEGYSVSREKKESFPLTVTSAQKNPTAFYLCASRTVSGGQPQHFGDGTRLSIL.

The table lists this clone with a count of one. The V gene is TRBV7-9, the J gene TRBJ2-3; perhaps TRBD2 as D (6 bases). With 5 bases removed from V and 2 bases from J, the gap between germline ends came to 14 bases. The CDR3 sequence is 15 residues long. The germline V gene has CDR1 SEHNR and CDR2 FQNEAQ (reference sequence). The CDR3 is CASSPGAINTDTQYF. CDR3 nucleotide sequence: TGTGCCAGCAGCCCGGGAGCGATCAACACAGATACGCAGTATTTT.

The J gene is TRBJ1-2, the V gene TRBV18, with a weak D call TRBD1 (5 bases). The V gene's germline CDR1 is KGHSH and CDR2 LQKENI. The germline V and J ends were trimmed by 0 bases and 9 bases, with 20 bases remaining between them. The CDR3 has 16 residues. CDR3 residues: CASSPPGPGLARSYTF. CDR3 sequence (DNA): TGTGCCAGCTCACCACCAGGTCCGGGACTCGCTCGGAGCTACACCTTC.

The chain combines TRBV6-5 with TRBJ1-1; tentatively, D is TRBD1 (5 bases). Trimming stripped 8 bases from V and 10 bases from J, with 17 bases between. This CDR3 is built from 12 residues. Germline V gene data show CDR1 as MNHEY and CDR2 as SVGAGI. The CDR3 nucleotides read TGTGCCAGCTGGGAAGGGGTATCAGGAGCTTTCTTT. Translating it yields CASWEGVSGAFF.

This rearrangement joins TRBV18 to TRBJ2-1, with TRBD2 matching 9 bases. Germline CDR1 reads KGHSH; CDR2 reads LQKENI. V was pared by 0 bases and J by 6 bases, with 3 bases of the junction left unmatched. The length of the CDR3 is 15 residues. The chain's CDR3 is CASSPPGLAANEQFF. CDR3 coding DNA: TGTGCCAGCTCACCACCGGGACTAGCTGCCAATGAGCAGTTCTTC.

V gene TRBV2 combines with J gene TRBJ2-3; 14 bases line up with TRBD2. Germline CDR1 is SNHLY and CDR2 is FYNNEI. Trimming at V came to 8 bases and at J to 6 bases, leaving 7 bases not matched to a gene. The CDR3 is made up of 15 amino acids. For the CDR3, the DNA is TGTGCCAGCGGATCGGGACTAGCGGGGGCCGATACGCAGTATTTT. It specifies CASGSGLAGADTQYF. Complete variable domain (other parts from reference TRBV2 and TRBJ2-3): EPEVTQTPSHQVTQMGQEVILRCVPISNHLYFYWYRQILGQKVEFLVSFYNNEISEKSEIFDDQFSVERPDGSNFTLKIRSTKLEDSAMYFCASGSGLAGADTQYFGPGTRLTVL.

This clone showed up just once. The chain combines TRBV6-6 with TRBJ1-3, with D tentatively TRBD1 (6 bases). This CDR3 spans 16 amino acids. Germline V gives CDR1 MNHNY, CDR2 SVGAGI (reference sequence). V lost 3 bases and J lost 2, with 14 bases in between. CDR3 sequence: CASSYAPGDAGNTIYF. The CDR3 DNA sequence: TGTGCCAGCAGTTATGCCCCAGGGGATGCTGGAAACACCATATATTTT.

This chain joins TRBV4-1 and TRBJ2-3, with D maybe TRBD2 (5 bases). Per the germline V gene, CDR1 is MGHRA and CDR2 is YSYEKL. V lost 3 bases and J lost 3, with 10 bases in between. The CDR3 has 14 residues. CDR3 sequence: CASSQRLATDTQYF. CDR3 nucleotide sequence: TGCGCCAGCAGCCAGAGGCTAGCAACAGATACGCAGTATTTT.

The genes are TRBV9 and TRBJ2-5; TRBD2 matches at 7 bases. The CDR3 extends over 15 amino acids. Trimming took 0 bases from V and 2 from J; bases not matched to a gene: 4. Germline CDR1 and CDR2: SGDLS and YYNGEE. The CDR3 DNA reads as TGTGCCAGCAGCGTAGAGGGACTACGGCAAGAGACCCAGTACTTC. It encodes CASSVEGLRQETQYF.

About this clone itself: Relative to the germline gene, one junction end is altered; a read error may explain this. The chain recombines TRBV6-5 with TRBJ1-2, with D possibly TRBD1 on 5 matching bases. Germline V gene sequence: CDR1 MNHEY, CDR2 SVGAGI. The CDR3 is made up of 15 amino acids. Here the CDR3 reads CASSYSGGPSMARFF. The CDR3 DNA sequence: TGTGCCAGCAGTTACTCGGGGGGTCCCTCTATGGCTAGGTTCTTC.

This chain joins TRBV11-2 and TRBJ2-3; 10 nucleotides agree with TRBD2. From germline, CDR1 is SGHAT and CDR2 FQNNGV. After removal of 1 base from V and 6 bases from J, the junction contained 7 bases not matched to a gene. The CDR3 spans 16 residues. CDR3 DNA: TGTGCCAGCAGCTTAGGCGGTAGCGGGGGGTGGGATACGCAGTATTTT. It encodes CASSLGGSGGWDTQYF.

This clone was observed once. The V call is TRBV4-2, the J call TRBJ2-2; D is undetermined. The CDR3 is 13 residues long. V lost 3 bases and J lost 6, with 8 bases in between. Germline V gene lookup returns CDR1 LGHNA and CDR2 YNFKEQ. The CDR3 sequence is CASSHDFAGELFF. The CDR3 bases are TGTGCCAGCAGCCATGACTTTGCCGGGGAGCTGTTTTTT.

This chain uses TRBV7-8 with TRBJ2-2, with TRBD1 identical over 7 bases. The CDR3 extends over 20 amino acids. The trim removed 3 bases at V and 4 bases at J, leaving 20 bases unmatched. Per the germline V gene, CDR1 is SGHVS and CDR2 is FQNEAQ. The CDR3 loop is CASSFSRTGQSGRVTGELFF. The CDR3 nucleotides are TGTGCCAGCAGCTTCTCGAGGACAGGTCAATCCGGTCGGGTCACCGGGGAGCTGTTTTTT.